This T cell receptor (beta chain) stems from a study of T cells in Graves' hyperthyroidism and ophthalmopathy. The wider study: The authors collected peripheral blood at initial diagnosis, before any treatment. Broader study findings: Ophthalmopathy was predicted by the model a median of 6.5 months ahead of onset.

In the ophthalmopathy cohort, Clinical Activity Score was at least 3, NOSPECS grade at least 4, and duration under 3 months. Patients showing uncontrolled infection, other autoimmune disease, pregnancy or lactation were ineligible. This clonotype was observed a handful of times. Its antigen is undetermined. The CDR3 is 15 amino acids. Germline V gene data show CDR1 as GTSNPN and CDR2 as SVGIG (reference sequence). The V gene lost 0 bases and the J gene lost 0 bases, with 8 bases spanning the gap. Amplified TCR beta CDR3 regions came from RNA transcripts. Carried out on the TCR CDR3, a first-round RT-PCR used the HTBI primer set. TCRdb re-called the multiplex PCR reads with MiXCR, one entry per CDR3 protein. The table includes about 500,000 distinct CDR3 sequences, roughly a sixth detected once.

This sequence was found in a woman aged 30 to 39 with Graves' ophthalmopathy. V and J are TRBV30 and TRBJ1-4; D remains unclear. Sequences were obtained from blood. Here the CDR3 reads CAWSVRRPTNEKLFF. CDR3 DNA sequence: TGTGCCTGGAGTGTACGACGGCCAACTAATGAAAAACTGTTTTTT.